The 31 T cell receptor beta chains below were found in one sample sequenced in a study of cytomegalovirus exposure and HLA in healthy donors. It was with 60 Vbeta and 13 Jbeta primers that the PCR ran. Profiling relied on immunoSEQ multiplex PCR, and the TCRdb table lists in-frame clones only, not all of them. Its table lists approximately 200,000 clones. Material for sequencing was PBMCs. The origin of the receptors is a boy aged 5 to 17 in good health and CMV-seronegative.

The V and J genes are TRBV5-6 and TRBJ2-2, with D possibly TRBD1 on 5 matching bases. The V end was cut by 0 bases, the J end by 5 bases, with 14 bases between. CDR3 length: 16 amino acids. Per germline, CDR1 SGHDT and CDR2 YYEEEE. In DNA, the CDR3 is TGTGCCAGCAGCTTGGTCGGCAGGGTTGAAACCGGGGAGCTGTTTTTT. This gives the protein CASSLVGRVETGELFF.

The CDR3 nucleotides are TGTGCCTGGAGTTTTATCGGACACCCAGCAAAGGAAAAACTGTTTTTT. Translated, it gives CAWSFIGHPAKEKLFF. The chain carries TRBV30 and TRBJ1-4; D may be TRBD1 (5 bases). Trimming pared 2 bases from V and 8 bases from J, leaving 21 bases between. This CDR3 has 16 residues. Germline CDR1 GTSNPN, CDR2 SVGIG (reference sequence).

V is TRBV28 and J is TRBJ2-5; 10 nucleotides match TRBD2. CDR1 and CDR2 (germline): MDHEN, SYDVKM. There are 14 residues in the CDR3. Trimming cost V 6 bases and J 6 bases; bases outside gene matches: 7. CDR3 coding DNA: TGTGCCAGCAGCGTGACTAGCGGGTTACAGACCCAGTACTTC. It yields the protein CASSVTSGLQTQYF.

The chain employs TRBV7-2 and TRBJ2-1, with TRBD2 matching 10 bases. CDR3 length: 16 amino acids. CDR1 is SGHTA and CDR2 is FQGNSA in the germline V gene. Trimming cost V 5 bases and J 8 bases; bases outside gene matches: 12. The CDR3 DNA sequence: TGTGCCAGCAGCCACTTAGCGGGGGGACTAGTCCATGAGCAGTTCTTC. The encoded protein is CASSHLAGGLVHEQFF.

The chain couples TRBV30 to TRBJ2-7, with 8 bases aligning to TRBD1. Germline V gene sequence: CDR1 GTSNPN, CDR2 SVGIG (reference sequence). Losses at the gene ends were 4 bases for V and 5 bases for J; bases not matched to a gene: 13. This CDR3 is built from 15 residues. For the CDR3, the DNA is TGTGCCTGGAACCCCCCCCGGACAGGGTTCCACGAGCAGTACTTC. Residues: CAWNPPRTGFHEQYF.

The V gene is TRBV6-5, the J gene TRBJ2-1; 10 positions match TRBD2. CDR3 size: 15 residues. Germline CDR1 is MNHEY and CDR2 is SVGAGI. The trim removed 4 bases at V and 8 bases at J, leaving 8 bases unmatched. CDR3 sequence reads: CASSSPGLAIHEQFF. CDR3 DNA sequence: TGTGCCAGCAGTTCGCCGGGACTAGCGATCCATGAGCAGTTCTTC.

This chain connects TRBV2 to TRBJ1-2; TRBD1 agrees at 9 bases. Trimming at V came to 4 bases and at J to 3 bases, leaving 0 bases not matched to a gene. Germline CDR1 reads SNHLY; CDR2 reads FYNNEI. CDR3 size: 13 residues. CDR3 DNA: TGTGCCAGCAGTGGACAGGGGGACTATGGCTACACCTTC. It translates to CASSGQGDYGYTF.

The J gene is TRBJ1-1, the V gene TRBV18, with D tentatively TRBD1 (6 bases). V lost 5 bases and J lost 0, with 13 bases in between. In germline, CDR1 is KGHSH, CDR2 LQKENI. The CDR3 is 15 residues long. The CDR3 DNA reads as TGTGCCAGCTCATCGGGACAAAGAATGAACACTGAAGCTTTCTTT. Its translation is CASSSGQRMNTEAFF. Looking up the rest from reference TRBV18 and TRBJ1-1 gives the full variable domain: NAGVMQNPRHLVRRRGQEARLRCSPMKGHSHVYWYRQLPEEGLKFMVYLQKENIIDESGMPKERFSAEFPKEGPSILRIQQVVRGDSAAYFCASSSGQRMNTEAFFGQGTRLTVV.

The chain has TRBV10-2 and TRBJ1-1; D is unresolved. V gave up 2 bases and J gave up 6 bases, with 13 bases separating them. CDR1 and CDR2 (germline): WSHSY, SAAADI. This CDR3 is 14 amino acids long. In DNA form, the CDR3 reads TGCGCCAGCAGTGAGGAAGGGCGGGTGGCTGAAGCTTTCTTT. Translation gives CASSEEGRVAEAFF.

The chain links TRBV30 to TRBJ1-3; 8 bases are shared with TRBD1. Germline V gene lookup returns CDR1 GTSNPN and CDR2 SVGIG (reference sequence). V trimming: 3 bases; J trimming: 0 bases; junction bases outside the gene matches: 4. The CDR3 totals 15 residues. CDR3 protein: CAWRTDRASGNTIYF. CDR3 sequence (DNA): TGTGCCTGGAGGACGGACAGGGCCTCTGGAAACACCATATATTTT.

The chain uses TRBV7-9 and TRBJ1-4, with D tentatively TRBD1 (5 bases). Per germline, CDR1 SEHNR and CDR2 FQNEAQ (reference sequence). The CDR3 contains 14 residues. V gave up 2 bases and J gave up 8 bases, with 12 bases separating them. CDR3: CASSLMGLQEKLFF. CDR3 DNA sequence: TGTGCCAGCAGCTTAATGGGGCTACAAGAAAAACTGTTTTTT.

Worth noting for this clone: Other DNA sequences in this specimen translate into the identical CDR3. The chain couples TRBV27 to TRBJ2-7; the D gene is possibly TRBD1 (5 bases). V was pared by 5 bases and J by 3 bases, with 11 bases between. The CDR3 length is 13 residues. CDR1 is MNHEY, CDR2 SMNVEV, per germline (reference sequence). DNA of the CDR3: TGTGCCAGCAGTCCCAGGGTCCACTACGAGCAGTACTTC. It codes for CASSPRVHYEQYF.

J is TRBJ2-1 and V is TRBV6-5, with 12 bases that match TRBD2. The CDR3 loop spans 15 amino acids. The V segment lost 7 bases and the J segment 6 bases; nucleotides outside the gene matches: 7. From germline, CDR1 is MNHEY and CDR2 SVGAGI. The DNA of the CDR3 is TGTGCCAGCAACCTAGCGGGGGGGCATAGCAATGAGCAGTTCTTC. It is translated as CASNLAGGHSNEQFF.

The J gene is TRBJ2-3, the V gene TRBV5-6, with a tentative D call TRBD1 (5 bases). The CDR3 is 13 amino acids. Germline V gene lookup returns CDR1 SGHDT and CDR2 YYEEEE. V gave up 0 bases and J gave up 3 bases, with 5 bases separating them. CDR3 sequence reads: CASSLEGTDTQYF. In DNA form, the CDR3 reads TGTGCCAGCAGCTTGGAGGGGACAGATACGCAGTATTTT. The whole variable domain, filled in from reference TRBV5-6 and TRBJ2-3, reads DAGVTQSPTHLIKTRGQQVTLRCSPKSGHDTVSWYQQALGQGPQFIFQYYEEEERQRGNFPDRFSGHQFPNYSSELNVNALLLGDSALYLCASSLEGTDTQYFGPGTRLTVL.

The chain links TRBV19 to TRBJ1-6, with D uncertain. This CDR3 contains 15 residues. Trimming cost V 3 bases and J 10 bases, with 16 bases left between them. In germline, CDR1 is LNHDA, CDR2 SQIVND (reference sequence). CDR3 sequence: CASSIRGSVRSPLHF. The DNA of the CDR3 is TGTGCCAGTAGTATCCGGGGTTCTGTCCGATCACCCCTCCACTTT.

The chain uses TRBV7-8 and TRBJ1-2, with D possibly TRBD1 on 6 matching bases. The germline V gene encodes CDR1 SGHVS and CDR2 FQNEAQ. This CDR3 is built from 16 residues. V shed 2 bases and J shed 5 bases, with 18 bases lying between them. CDR3 sequence (DNA): TGTGCCAGCAGCTTACGGTCCCGGGACACGCTATATGGCTACACCTTC. This translates into CASSLRSRDTLYGYTF.

The genes are TRBV27 and TRBJ1-1, with 7 bases matching TRBD1. Germline V CDR1 and CDR2: MNHEY, SMNVEV (reference sequence). The CDR3 spans 14 residues. V was pared by 6 bases and J by 5 bases, with 9 bases of the junction left unmatched. The CDR3 reads CASSLRTGGTEAFF. DNA for the CDR3: TGTGCCAGCAGCTTAAGGACAGGTGGGACTGAAGCTTTCTTT.

V is TRBV5-5 and J is TRBJ2-7, with D possibly TRBD1 on 6 matching bases. V lost 4 bases to trimming and J lost 4 bases, with 18 bases between them. Germline V lookup: CDR1 SGHKS, CDR2 YYEKEE (reference sequence). The CDR3 loop spans 15 amino acids. In DNA form, the CDR3 reads TGTGCCAGCAGCAAAGCACCGGGACATACTTACGAGCAGTACTTC. The encoded protein is CASSKAPGHTYEQYF.

The chain is built from TRBV2 and TRBJ2-1; TRBD1 matches at 10 bases. There are 14 residues in the CDR3. CDR1 and CDR2 from the germline V gene are SNHLY and FYNNEI. The V segment lost 9 bases and the J segment 7 bases; nucleotides outside the gene matches: 9. The CDR3 loop is CASTDRGLKNEQFF. Written as DNA, the CDR3 is TGTGCCAGTACCGACAGGGGGCTTAAAAATGAGCAGTTCTTC. Filled out from reference TRBV2 and TRBJ2-1, the complete variable domain reads EPEVTQTPSHQVTQMGQEVILRCVPISNHLYFYWYRQILGQKVEFLVSFYNNEISEKSEIFDDQFSVERPDGSNFTLKIRSTKLEDSAMYFCASTDRGLKNEQFFGPGTRLTVL.

The chain uses TRBV4-1 and TRBJ2-5; 9 bases match TRBD2. Germline assignment: CDR1 MGHRA and CDR2 YSYEKL. The ends lost 0 bases at V and 5 bases at J; junction bases unmatched: 7. The CDR3 has 16 residues. As DNA, the CDR3 is TGCGCCAGCAGCCAAGAGAGGCGGGGGGGCCTCGAGACCCAGTACTTC. It encodes CASSQERRGGLETQYF.

V is TRBV4-3 and J is TRBJ1-5; D ambiguous. Germline CDR1 is LGHNA and CDR2 is YSLEER. The CDR3 sequence is 14 residues long. Trimming took off 0 bases at V and 5 bases at J, with 8 bases between the two ends. In DNA form, the CDR3 reads TGCGCCAGCAGCCAAGACGCAGCGGATCAGCCCCAGCATTTT. It specifies CASSQDAADQPQHF.

The chain uses TRBV9 and TRBJ2-7; TRBD1 matches at 8 bases. The CDR3 totals 16 residues. CDR1 is SGDLS, CDR2 YYNGEE, per germline. Unmatched junction bases numbered 10, after V lost 0 bases and J lost 5 bases. The CDR3 sequence is CASSVDPGQGSDEQYF. The CDR3 DNA sequence: TGTGCCAGCAGCGTAGACCCCGGACAGGGTTCAGACGAGCAGTACTTC.

The chain joins TRBV7-3 to TRBJ2-1; the match to TRBD2 covers 11 bases. This CDR3 has 15 residues. Germline CDR1 is SGHTA and CDR2 is FQGTGA. V lost 5 bases, J lost 5 bases, and 5 bases stayed unmatched. CDR3: CASSRTSGGNNEQFF. In DNA form, the CDR3 reads TGTGCCAGCAGCCGTACTAGCGGGGGCAACAATGAGCAGTTCTTC.

The chain is built from TRBV10-3 and TRBJ2-6, with 7 bases fitting TRBD1. CDR1 and CDR2 (germline): ENHRY, SYGVKD. This CDR3 has 18 amino acids. V shed 3 bases, J shed 2 bases, and the junction held 10 bases outside the gene matches. The CDR3 loop is CAISDTFRTGAGANVLTF. CDR3 nucleotide sequence: TGTGCCATCAGTGACACCTTCAGGACAGGCGCTGGGGCCAACGTCCTGACTTTC.

The rearrangement uses TRBV6-6 and TRBJ2-7, with 12 bases that match TRBD1. The ends lost 6 bases at V and 3 bases at J; junction bases unmatched: 6. The CDR3 runs to 15 residues. The germline V gene has CDR1 MNHNY and CDR2 SVGAGI (reference sequence). CDR3 sequence (DNA): TGTGCCAGCAGCGGGACAGGGGGCGAATTCTACGAGCAGTACTTC. Residues: CASSGTGGEFYEQYF.

A note on this clone: This likely comes from a read error, as the CDR3 has no conserved phenylalanine or tryptophan at its end. The chain carries TRBV28 and TRBJ1-2; 7 bases match TRBD1. The ends lost 2 bases at V and 7 bases at J; junction bases unmatched: 10. This CDR3 is built from 15 residues. From germline, CDR1 is MDHEN and CDR2 SYDVKM. The CDR3 reads CASSLGTVSEGGYTL. CDR3 nucleotides: TGTGCCAGCAGTTTAGGGACAGTATCGGAGGGTGGCTACACCCTC.

The V call is TRBV5-1, the J call TRBJ2-1; 7 bases are shared with TRBD2. Per germline, CDR1 SGHRS and CDR2 YFSETQ. This CDR3 is built from 16 residues. J was trimmed by 0 bases and V by 1 base; bases with no gene match: 4. As DNA, the CDR3 is TGCGCCAGCAGCTTGTATGCGGGGGACTCCTACAATGAGCAGTTCTTC. It is translated as CASSLYAGDSYNEQFF.

Notes on this clone: In the same sample, other DNA sequences code for this CDR3. This rearrangement joins TRBV11-1 to TRBJ2-7, with a possible D match to TRBD2 (5 bases). V was trimmed by 1 base and J by 3 bases, leaving 7 bases between them. This CDR3 is 13 amino acids long. Germline CDR1 and CDR2: SGHAT and FQDESV (reference sequence). The CDR3 here is CASSLERGYEQYF. The CDR3 nucleotides are TGTGCCAGCAGCTTAGAACGGGGCTACGAGCAGTACTTC.

This chain connects TRBV6-5 to TRBJ1-1; D gene uncertain. The V gene lost 0 bases and the J gene lost 0 bases, with 8 bases spanning the gap. This CDR3 has 15 residues. Germline V lookup: CDR1 MNHEY, CDR2 SVGAGI. DNA for the CDR3: TGTGCCAGCAGTTACTCGCTAACTATGAACACTGAAGCTTTCTTT. Its protein is CASSYSLTMNTEAFF.

This sequence joins TRBV7-9 and TRBJ2-5; 7 bases are shared with TRBD2. Germline values: CDR1 SEHNR, CDR2 FQNEAQ (reference sequence). With V trimmed by 4 bases and J by 3 bases, 8 bases remained unmatched. The CDR3 loop spans 15 amino acids. The DNA of the CDR3 is TGTGCCAGCAGCTCGTCTGCTAGCGGAAAAGAGACCCAGTACTTC. Protein sequence: CASSSSASGKETQYF.

V gene TRBV6-5 combines with J gene TRBJ2-2; 10 bases are shared with TRBD2. This CDR3 is 15 amino acids long. The J segment lost 8 bases and the V segment lost 6 bases, leaving 9 bases of the junction unmatched. Germline lookup yields CDR1 MNHEY and CDR2 SVGAGI. The CDR3 DNA is TGTGCCAGCAGAAGCGGGGGGGCCCTAGTTGGGGAGCTGTTTTTT. Its translation is CASRSGGALVGELFF.